These T cell receptor beta chains were read from a single sample in a study of beta chain features in type 1 diabetes. The method was immunoSEQ multiplex PCR; TCRdb's version includes in-frame clones alone and lacks a portion of them. Among a few hundred thousand clones listed, about 15% were seen once. The sample was naive CD4+ T cells from blood. Receptors were obtained from a man aged 18 to 35 with type 1 diabetes. Both conserved end residues are part of each CDR3. D genes are given only for firm matches. Only some rows state a clone size, as once, few, many or a class for expanded clones.

j_gene | abundance | d_gene | v_gene | CDR3nt | CDR3aa
TRBJ2-1 | . | TRBD2 | TRBV6-5 | TGTGCCAGCAGTTCAGGACTAGCGGGCTACAATGAGCAGTTCTTC | CASSSGLAGYNEQFF
TRBJ2-1 | many | . | TRBV29-1 | TGCAGCGTTGAGCCTACGAGCTCCTACAATGAGCAGTTCTTC | CSVEPTSSYNEQFF
TRBJ1-2 | . | . | TRBV7-9 | TGTGCCAGCAGCTTAGGAGGGTCAGGGGCTAACTATGGCTACACCTTC | CASSLGGSGANYGYTF
TRBJ2-7 | . | . | TRBV4-2 | TGTGCCAGCAGCAAGTCAATAACAGGGAAGGACGAGCAGTACTTC | CASSKSITGKDEQYF
TRBJ2-4 | few | . | TRBV4-3 | TGCGCCAGCAGCCAGGTGGGAGCGGGCCCCAAAAACATTCAGTACTTC | CASSQVGAGPKNIQYF
TRBJ2-3 | . | TRBD2 | TRBV7-2 | TGTGCCAGCAGCTTCGTTGTGGCGGGGGGGCTTGGTGATACGCAGTATTTT | CASSFVVAGGLGDTQYF
TRBJ1-2 | . | . | TRBV5-4 | TGTGCCAGCAGCCGCAAGGGGGGCTACACCTTC | CASSRKGGYTF
TRBJ2-7 | . | TRBD1 | TRBV19 | TGTGCCAGTAGTATCTCCGGGACAGGGATCTCCGAGCAGTACTTC | CASSISGTGISEQYF
TRBJ2-3 | . | . | TRBV5-1 | TGCGCCAGCAGCTTGGTTGGGCAGAACACAGATACGCAGTATTTT | CASSLVGQNTDTQYF
TRBJ2-3 | . | TRBD2 | TRBV4-2 | TGTGCCAGCAGCCAAGCCCCGGGACTAGCGGGATCTTCTAGCACAGATACGCAGTATTTT | CASSQAPGLAGSSSTDTQYF
TRBJ1-2 | few | TRBD1 | TRBV7-2 | TGTGCCAGCAGTTTCGACAGGGCCTATGGCTACACCTTC | CASSFDRAYGYTF
TRBJ1-5 | . | . | TRBV7-2 | TGTGCCAGCAGCTTAGTACAGGGCGGCAATCAGCCCCAGCATTTT | CASSLVQGGNQPQHF
TRBJ2-7 | few | . | TRBV7-2 | TGTGCCAGCAGCTCACGCCCATCGGGAGTGTACGAGCAGTACTTC | CASSSRPSGVYEQYF
TRBJ1-6 | . | . | TRBV27 | TGTGCCAGCAGTTTAAGACCGGGTTGGAATTCACCCCTCCACTTT | CASSLRPGWNSPLHF
TRBJ2-6 | . | . | TRBV27 | TGTGCCAGCAGTACGCGTACAGGAGCCCGCTCCGGGGCCAACGTCCTGACTTTC | CASSTRTGARSGANVLTF
TRBJ2-7 | once | TRBD1 | TRBV7-2 | TGTGCCAGCAGCTTATACAGGGGGTACTCGGGGGAGCAGTACTTC | CASSLYRGYSGEQYF
TRBJ1-6 | few | . | TRBV18 | TGTGCCAGCTCACCGAGGCGGGATAATTCACCCCTCCACTTT | CASSPRRDNSPLHF
TRBJ2-2 | once | TRBD1 | TRBV5-1 | TGCGCCAGCAGCCGGACAGGGGACGGGGAGCTGTTTTTT | CASSRTGDGELFF
TRBJ1-6 | . | TRBD1 | TRBV30 | TGTGCCTGGAGTGTGGGGACAGGGGTATCACCCCTCCACTTT | CAWSVGTGVSPLHF
TRBJ1-5 | few | . | TRBV7-2 | TGTGCCAGTAGAAGTACAGGGTCGGGCAATCAGCCCCAGCATTTT | CASRSTGSGNQPQHF
TRBJ2-5 | . | . | TRBV7-9 | TGTGCCAGCAGCTTAGGTTTCCACGGGTACCAAGAGACCCAGTACTTC | CASSLGFHGYQETQYF
TRBJ2-5 | . | TRBD1 | TRBV6-5 | TGTGCCAGCAGCTACGACAGGGGGAGGGAGACCCAGTACTTC | CASSYDRGRETQYF
TRBJ1-1 | . | TRBD1 | TRBV5-4 | TGTGCCAGCAGCTTGGATCCGGGACAGGGTTCTTTCTTT | CASSLDPGQGSFF
TRBJ1-4 | . | TRBD1 | TRBV29-1 | TGCAGCGCAGCAACCACCGGGACAGGGGGTGAAAAACTGTTTTTT | CSAATTGTGGEKLFF
TRBJ2-1 | . | TRBD2 | TRBV6-5 | TGTGCCAGCAGGGGACTAGAAATATACAATGAGCAGTTCTTC | CASRGLEIYNEQFF
TRBJ2-5 | few | . | TRBV5-4 | TGTGCCAGCAGCTTGGAACGGAAGGGGGGGGCCCAGTACTTC | CASSLERKGGAQYF
TRBJ2-7 | few | . | TRBV29-1 | TGCAGCGTTGTGTTAGCGGAAGGCTACAGCTCCTACGAGCAGTACTTC | CSVVLAEGYSSYEQYF
TRBJ2-1 | few | . | TRBV21-1 | TGTGCCACCCTAGGCGAGCGGGGGGTTCGCAATGAGCAGTTCTTC | CATLGERGVRNEQFF
TRBJ1-2 | . | . | TRBV6-5 | TGTGCCAGCAGTTACAGTGTCGGGAGCTATGGCTACACCTTC | CASSYSVGSYGYTF
TRBJ2-6 | . | TRBD1 | TRBV19 | TGTGCCAGTAGTACTCCGACAGGGACTGGGGCCAACGTCCTGACTTTC | CASSTPTGTGANVLTF
TRBJ2-1 | few | . | TRBV5-1 | TGCGCCAGCAATTTTGCGGGGAGCTCCTACAATGAGCAGTTCTTC | CASNFAGSSYNEQFF
TRBJ2-1 | few | TRBD1 | TRBV30 | TGTGCCGGAGGGACAGGGATAAATGAGCAGTTCTTC | CAGGTGINEQFF
TRBJ2-2 | . | . | TRBV19 | TGTGCCAGTACCCCTCGGTTCAGGCACACCGGGGAGCTGTTTTTT | CASTPRFRHTGELFF
TRBJ1-1 | few | . | TRBV30 | TGTGCCTTGACTGAAAATGAGAGAAAAGCTTTCTTT | CALTENERKAFF
TRBJ2-7 | few | TRBD1 | TRBV5-1 | TGCGCCAGCAGCCGGGGACAGGGGGATTACTACGAGCAGTACTTC | CASSRGQGDYYEQYF
TRBJ1-2 | . | . | TRBV7-8 | TGTGCCAGCAGCTTAGAAACCAGGGGCTACACCTTC | CASSLETRGYTF
TRBJ2-1 | . | . | TRBV27 | TGTGCCAGCAGTTTTAGGGGGTCCTACAATGAGCAGTTCTTC | CASSFRGSYNEQFF
TRBJ2-1 | . | . | TRBV6-6 | TGTGCCAGCAGTTATTCGGGGAATGAGCAGTTCTTC | CASSYSGNEQFF
TRBJ1-2 | few | . | TRBV18 | TGTGCCAGCTCACCAATGGACAACCACTATGGCTACACCTTC | CASSPMDNHYGYTF
TRBJ1-1 | . | . | TRBV30 | TGTGCCTGGAGTAGGCCAGGGCGAACTGAAGCTTTCTTT | CAWSRPGRTEAFF
TRBJ2-5 | few | . | TRBV27 | TGTGCCAGCAGTCAAGGACTATACCAAGAGACCCAGTACTTC | CASSQGLYQETQYF
TRBJ2-2 | . | . | TRBV5-4 | TGTGCCAGCAGCTTGGACAGGAACACCGGGGAGCTGTTTTTT | CASSLDRNTGELFF